This is a list of T cell receptor beta chains from one sample in a study of a mutant IDH1 vaccine in newly diagnosed glioma. The protocol was immunoSEQ multiplex PCR, while the TCRdb copy is restricted to in-frame clones and leaves out a portion. The table includes 30,000 to 40,000 clones, 80% detected once. The sample in question was peripheral blood mononuclear cells (PBMCs), obtained from a glioma patient treated with radiotherapy, temozolomide or both. Source of these receptors: a man in his forties or fifties with glioma. Some clones in this sample may be carry-over from other donors' samples. Both conserved end residues are part of each CDR3. The order of the fields is clone size, D gene, CDR3 length, J gene, V gene, CDR3 DNA, CDR3 protein. A D gene is named only where the DNA matches it firmly. The size of a clone is reported for some rows only, either as once, few or many, or as a class for expanded clones.

NA | TRBD1 | 14 | TRBJ2-7 | TRBV28 | TGTGCCAGCAGTTTTAGGGGGCCCATTTACGAGCAGTACTTC | CASSFRGPIYEQYF
NA | NA | 16 | TRBJ2-2 | TRBV7-2 | TGTGCCAGCAGCTCGGTTCGGCGGTCGGGCACCGGGGAGCTGTTTTTT | CASSSVRRSGTGELFF
medium-sized | NA | 12 | TRBJ1-2 | TRBV2 | TGTGCCAGCAGATCGGTAAACTATGGCTACACCTTC | CASRSVNYGYTF
NA | TRBD1 | 13 | TRBJ1-5 | TRBV19 | TGTGCCGGAGCGGACAGGGCGGGACAGCCCCAGCATTTT | CAGADRAGQPQHF
NA | NA | 13 | TRBJ1-5 | TRBV6-5 | TGTGCCAGCAGTTACGGAAGGGACCAGCCCCAGCATTTT | CASSYGRDQPQHF
few | NA | 13 | TRBJ1-1 | TRBV6-5 | TGTGCCAGCATCAGCTCTCTCAGGGCTGAAGCTTTCTTT | CASISSLRAEAFF
NA | NA | 14 | TRBJ2-7 | TRBV6-1 | TGTGCCAGTGGTGGGCGGGCAGCCTCCTACGAGCAGTACTTC | CASGGRAASYEQYF
few | NA | 13 | TRBJ1-2 | TRBV2 | TGTGCCAGCAGTGGTAGGGTAAACTATGGCTACACCTTC | CASSGRVNYGYTF
NA | TRBD1 | 12 | TRBJ2-7 | TRBV7-2 | TGTGCCAGCAGCCGGACAGGGGTCGAGCAGTACTTC | CASSRTGVEQYF
NA | TRBD2 | 15 | TRBJ2-5 | TRBV15 | TGTGCCACCAGCCGGAGAGCGGGAGACGTGGAGACCCAGTACTTC | CATSRRAGDVETQYF
NA | TRBD1 | 15 | TRBJ2-4 | TRBV18 | TGTGCCAGCTCACACGGACAGGGGTTTGAAAACATTCAGTACTTC | CASSHGQGFENIQYF
once | NA | 14 | TRBJ2-4 | TRBV18 | TGTGCCAGCTCACCACCGTCCAGGGGTGACATTCAGTACTTC | CASSPPSRGDIQYF
NA | NA | 11 | TRBJ1-5 | TRBV5-8 | TGTGCCAGCAGCTTGGATCCGGCCCAGCATTTT | CASSLDPAQHF
few | TRBD1 | 16 | TRBJ1-5 | TRBV28 | TGTGCCAGCAGTTTTCCCCTGGACAGGGCGGGTCAGCCCCAGCATTTT | CASSFPLDRAGQPQHF
NA | TRBD2 | 13 | TRBJ2-7 | TRBV29-1 | TGCAGCGTCGAGCGGGGGGATGCCTACGAGCAGTACTTC | CSVERGDAYEQYF
NA | TRBD1 | 15 | TRBJ2-3 | TRBV7-2 | TGTGCCAGCAGCTCACCGACAGGGTTCACAGATACGCAGTATTTT | CASSSPTGFTDTQYF
few | NA | 13 | TRBJ1-1 | TRBV6-6 | TGTGCCAGCAGTTACGGGGTTCGGACTGAAGCTTTCTTT | CASSYGVRTEAFF
NA | NA | 14 | TRBJ1-1 | TRBV11-3 | TGTGCCAGCAGGATTACACAGGGCAACGCTGAAGCTTTCTTT | CASRITQGNAEAFF
NA | NA | 16 | TRBJ2-6 | TRBV7-9 | TGTGCCAGCAGTTCGAACAGGGTACCTGGGGCCAACGTCCTGACTTTC | CASSSNRVPGANVLTF
NA | NA | 14 | TRBJ2-3 | TRBV7-2 | TGTGCCAGCAGCTCGGCGTCTAGCACAGATACGCAGTATTTT | CASSSASSTDTQYF
NA | TRBD1 | 14 | TRBJ1-2 | TRBV19 | TGTGCCAGTAGTGCAGACAGGGTGGGCTATGGCTACACCTTC | CASSADRVGYGYTF
NA | NA | 13 | TRBJ2-1 | TRBV29-1 | TGCAGCGTGAGACTTTCGTCCTTCAATGAGCAGTTCTTC | CSVRLSSFNEQFF
NA | NA | 13 | TRBJ2-7 | TRBV15 | TGTGCCACCAGGGGGACGGAAAGCTACGAGCAGTACTTC | CATRGTESYEQYF
NA | TRBD1 | 13 | TRBJ2-7 | TRBV5-1 | TGCGCCCGCCCCGGACAGGGAAGGAACGAGCAGTACTTC | CARPGQGRNEQYF
NA | NA | 15 | TRBJ2-1 | TRBV5-1 | TGCGCCAGCAGTCAAGAAGGGGAGCAATACAATGAGCAGTTCTTC | CASSQEGEQYNEQFF
once | NA | 14 | TRBJ2-2 | TRBV15 | TGTGCCACCAGCAGAGCCCGGATCTCCGGGGAGCTGTTTTTT | CATSRARISGELFF
NA | NA | 13 | TRBJ1-5 | TRBV7-2 | TGTGCCAGCAGCTTACTAACGGATCAGCCCCAGCATTTT | CASSLLTDQPQHF
NA | NA | 13 | TRBJ2-3 | TRBV6-5 | TGTGCCAGCAGGGAAGAAAGCACAGATACGCAGTATTTT | CASREESTDTQYF
NA | NA | 13 | TRBJ2-7 | TRBV28 | TGTGCCAGCGGGGATGGGAACTCCTACGAGCAGTACTTC | CASGDGNSYEQYF
NA | NA | 14 | TRBJ2-7 | TRBV15 | TGTGCCACCAGCAGAGGAGCGTCCCTCTACGAGCAGTACTTC | CATSRGASLYEQYF